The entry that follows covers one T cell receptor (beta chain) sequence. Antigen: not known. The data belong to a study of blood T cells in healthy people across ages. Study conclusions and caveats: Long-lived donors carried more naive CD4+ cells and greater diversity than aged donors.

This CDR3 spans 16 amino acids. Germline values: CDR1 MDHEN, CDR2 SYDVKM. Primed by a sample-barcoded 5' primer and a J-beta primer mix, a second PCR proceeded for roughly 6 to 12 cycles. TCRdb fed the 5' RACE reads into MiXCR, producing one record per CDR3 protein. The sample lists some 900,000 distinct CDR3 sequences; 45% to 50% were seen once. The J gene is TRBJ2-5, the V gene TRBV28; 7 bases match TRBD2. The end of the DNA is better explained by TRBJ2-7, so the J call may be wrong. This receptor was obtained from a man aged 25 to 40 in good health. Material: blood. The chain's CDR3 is CASSGFLSGPSYEQYF. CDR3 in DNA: TGTGCCAGCAGCGGGTTCCTTAGCGGGCCCTCCTACGAGCAGTACTTC.